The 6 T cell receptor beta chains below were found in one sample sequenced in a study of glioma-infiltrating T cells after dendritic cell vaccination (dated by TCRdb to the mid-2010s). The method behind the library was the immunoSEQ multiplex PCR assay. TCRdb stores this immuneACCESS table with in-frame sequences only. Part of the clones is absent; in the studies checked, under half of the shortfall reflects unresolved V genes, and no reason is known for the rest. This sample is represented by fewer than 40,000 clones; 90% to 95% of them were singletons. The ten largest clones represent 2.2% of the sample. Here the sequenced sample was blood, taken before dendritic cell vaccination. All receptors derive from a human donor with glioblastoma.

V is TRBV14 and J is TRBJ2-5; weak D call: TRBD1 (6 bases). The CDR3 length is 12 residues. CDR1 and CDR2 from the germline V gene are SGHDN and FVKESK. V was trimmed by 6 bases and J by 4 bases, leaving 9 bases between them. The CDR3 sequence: CASRQGLETQYF. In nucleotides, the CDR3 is TGTGCCAGCAGACAGGGTTTAGAGACCCAGTACTTC.

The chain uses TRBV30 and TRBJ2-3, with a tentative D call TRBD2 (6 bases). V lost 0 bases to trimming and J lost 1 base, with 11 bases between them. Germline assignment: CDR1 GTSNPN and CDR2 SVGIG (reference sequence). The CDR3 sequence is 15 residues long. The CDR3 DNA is TGTGCCTGGAGTGTACTGGGCGGGGGCACAGATACGCAGTATTTT. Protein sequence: CAWSVLGGGTDTQYF.

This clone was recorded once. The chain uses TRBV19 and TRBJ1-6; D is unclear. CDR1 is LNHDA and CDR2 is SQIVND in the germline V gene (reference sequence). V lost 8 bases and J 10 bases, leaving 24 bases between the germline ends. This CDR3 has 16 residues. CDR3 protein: CASCPAQTPSRSPLHF. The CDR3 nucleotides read TGTGCCAGTTGCCCGGCACAGACACCAAGCCGCTCACCCCTCCACTTT. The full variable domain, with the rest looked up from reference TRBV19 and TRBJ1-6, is DGGITQSPKYLFRKEGQNVTLSCEQNLNHDAMYWYRQDPGQGLRLIYYSQIVNDFQKGDIAEGYSVSREKKESFPLTVTSAQKNPTAFYLCASCPAQTPSRSPLHFGNGTRLTVT.

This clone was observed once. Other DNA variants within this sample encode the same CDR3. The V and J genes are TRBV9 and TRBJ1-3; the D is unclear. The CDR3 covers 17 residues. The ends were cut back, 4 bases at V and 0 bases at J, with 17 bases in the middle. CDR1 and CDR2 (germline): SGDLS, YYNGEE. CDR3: CASSFREEAISGNTIYF. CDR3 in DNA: TGTGCCAGCAGCTTCCGAGAGGAGGCCATCTCTGGAAACACCATATATTTT.

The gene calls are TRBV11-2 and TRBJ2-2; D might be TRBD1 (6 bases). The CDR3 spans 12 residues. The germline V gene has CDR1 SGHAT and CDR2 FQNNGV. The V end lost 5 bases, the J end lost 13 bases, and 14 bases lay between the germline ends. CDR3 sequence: CASSPDSVGLFF. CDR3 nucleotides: TGTGCCAGCAGCCCGGACAGTGTAGGGCTGTTTTTT.

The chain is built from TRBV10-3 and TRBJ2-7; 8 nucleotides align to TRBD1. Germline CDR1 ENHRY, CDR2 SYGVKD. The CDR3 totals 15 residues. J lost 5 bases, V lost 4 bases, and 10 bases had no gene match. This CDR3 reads CAISGTGTGLHEQYF. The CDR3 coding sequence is TGTGCCATCAGTGGAACCGGGACAGGTCTCCACGAGCAGTACTTC.